This entry describes one T cell receptor (beta chain). Trimming stripped 8 bases from V and 5 bases from J, with 21 bases between. Germline values: CDR1 GTSNPN, CDR2 SVGIG (reference sequence). The CDR3 consists of 14 residues. The data belong to a study of CD8+ T cells in alopecia areata. Extracted RNA was reverse transcribed, and the resulting cDNA served as sequencing template. The assay was immunoSEQ multiplex PCR, and TCRdb's table has in-frame clones only and misses some. The sample lists under 35,000 clones; roughly 80% were seen once. The clonotype originates from a human donor with alopecia areata. The rearrangement links TRBV30 to TRBJ1-1, with a tentative D call TRBD1 (6 bases). Sequencing input: NKG2D-low CD8+ T cells sorted from blood. CDR3 DNA sequence: TGTGCCGGAGACTGGGACAAGGGATGGACTGAAGCTTTCTTT. This encodes CAGDWDKGWTEAFF.